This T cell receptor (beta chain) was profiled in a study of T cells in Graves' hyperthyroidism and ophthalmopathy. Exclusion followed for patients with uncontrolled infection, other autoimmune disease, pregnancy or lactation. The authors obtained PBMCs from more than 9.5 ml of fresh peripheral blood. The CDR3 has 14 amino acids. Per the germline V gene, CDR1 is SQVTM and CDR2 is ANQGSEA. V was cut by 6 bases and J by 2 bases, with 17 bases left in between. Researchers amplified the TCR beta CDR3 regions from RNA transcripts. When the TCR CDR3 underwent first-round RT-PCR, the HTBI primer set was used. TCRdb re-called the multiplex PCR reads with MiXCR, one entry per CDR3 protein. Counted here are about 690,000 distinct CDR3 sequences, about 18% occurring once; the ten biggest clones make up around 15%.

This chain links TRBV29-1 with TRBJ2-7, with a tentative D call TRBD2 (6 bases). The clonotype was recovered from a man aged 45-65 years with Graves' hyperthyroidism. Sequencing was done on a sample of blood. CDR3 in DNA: TGCAGCGTCCTTCGCGGGGACCGCGCCTACGAGCAGTACTTC. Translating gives CSVLRGDRAYEQYF.